A selection of T cell receptor beta chains follows, all from one sample in a study of T cell responses to AZD1222 COVID-19 vaccine. Assay: immunoSEQ multiplex PCR; the TCRdb copy retains only in-frame clones and omits some. The sample lists 200,000 to 250,000 clones; 85% to 95% were seen once. This specimen consisted of peripheral blood, obtained on day 0 of MenACWY control vaccination. The receptors were sampled from an adult in good health. CDR3s include the opening cysteine and the closing phenylalanine or tryptophan.

v_call: TRBV29-1; j_call: TRBJ2-1; cdr3_aa: CSVEGPGQFF
v_call: TRBV15; j_call: TRBJ1-5; cdr3_aa: CATSRDRGSNQPQHF
v_call: TRBV7-2; j_call: TRBJ1-6; cdr3_aa: CASSLRQTISYNSPLHF
v_call: TRBV5-6; j_call: TRBJ1-1; cdr3_aa: CASSLPGQMNTEAFF
v_call: TRBV7-8; j_call: TRBJ1-4; cdr3_aa: CASSLANSGTGVEKLFF
v_call: TRBV5-5; j_call: TRBJ1-1; cdr3_aa: CASSRSPGTGAGDTEAFF
v_call: TRBV5-6; j_call: TRBJ1-1; cdr3_aa: CASSGEGQPNTEAFF
v_call: TRBV3-1/TRBV3-2; j_call: TRBJ1-1; cdr3_aa: CASSPTSGDTEAFF
v_call: TRBV11-3; j_call: TRBJ1-5; cdr3_aa: CASSSPDRDHQPQHF
v_call: TRBV10-2; j_call: TRBJ2-3; cdr3_aa: CASSEWAGKVTDTQYF
v_call: TRBV18; j_call: TRBJ2-4; cdr3_aa: CASSPGTAKNIQYF
v_call: TRBV3-1/TRBV3-2; j_call: TRBJ2-1; cdr3_aa: CASRSGGEQFF
v_call: TRBV13; j_call: TRBJ1-2; cdr3_aa: CASSQGPGAGYTF
v_call: TRBV6-2/TRBV6-3; j_call: TRBJ1-3; cdr3_aa: CASSPVGNTIYF
v_call: TRBV9; j_call: TRBJ1-1; cdr3_aa: CASSLTPGPLNTEAFF
v_call: TRBV11-2; j_call: TRBJ1-2; cdr3_aa: CASSLATGVKGYTF
v_call: TRBV5-6; j_call: TRBJ1-5; cdr3_aa: CASSLGGAVPQHF
v_call: TRBV6-5; j_call: TRBJ1-6; cdr3_aa: CASSLTGRFYSPLHF
v_call: TRBV6-5; j_call: TRBJ1-1; cdr3_aa: CASSYSLGGGTEAFF
v_call: TRBV11-2; j_call: TRBJ2-2; cdr3_aa: CASSTGLAGSGELFF